Listed below are T cell receptor beta chains from one sample, sequenced in a study of cytomegalovirus exposure and HLA in healthy donors. Clones were read by immunoSEQ multiplex PCR, and TCRdb kept only the in-frame ones, dropping some. The sample yields approximately 140,000 clones, of which the top ten take up approximately 2.5%. The specimen sequenced was PBMCs. Source of these receptors: a man between 40 and 49 years old in good health and CMV-seronegative. Both conserved end residues are part of each CDR3. A D gene is named only where the DNA matches it firmly.

V,J,D,CDR3,DNA
TRBV7-9,TRBJ1-2,.,CASSPRSDGYTF,TGTGCCAGCAGCCCCCGGTCCGATGGCTACACCTTC
TRBV5-4,TRBJ2-1,.,CASSFPGYSYNEQFF,TGTGCCAGCAGCTTCCCGGGGTACTCCTACAATGAGCAGTTCTTC
TRBV2,TRBJ2-1,TRBD2,CASSESESSGGLNSYNEQFF,TGTGCCAGCAGTGAGTCCGAGTCTAGCGGGGGGCTAAACTCCTACAATGAGCAGTTCTTC
TRBV28,TRBJ2-1,TRBD2,CASTEAGTSYNEQFF,TGTGCCAGCACCGAAGCGGGGACCTCCTACAATGAGCAGTTCTTC
TRBV11-2,TRBJ1-1,.,CASSSPTVPPTEAFF,TGTGCCAGCAGCTCCCCTACAGTTCCCCCTACTGAAGCTTTCTTT
TRBV7-2,TRBJ1-2,TRBD1,CASSLEGQGAHYGYTF,TGTGCCAGCAGCTTAGAGGGGCAGGGGGCACACTATGGCTACACCTTC
TRBV4-1,TRBJ2-5,.,CASSQAPSAGETQYF,TGCGCCAGCAGCCAGGCGCCTAGCGCCGGAGAGACCCAGTACTTC
TRBV6-5,TRBJ1-5,.,CASRRDSNQPQHF,TGTGCCAGCAGGAGGGATAGCAATCAGCCCCAGCATTTT
TRBV5-1,TRBJ1-1,.,CASSSTSLEETEAFF,TGCGCCAGCAGCTCCACCTCCCTAGAGGAGACTGAAGCTTTCTTT
TRBV5-6,TRBJ2-3,TRBD2,CASSRTSDPDTQYF,TGTGCCAGCAGCAGAACTAGCGATCCAGATACGCAGTATTTT
TRBV10-3,TRBJ2-7,TRBD1,CAISEPGGKSYEQYF,TGTGCCATCAGTGAGCCAGGGGGAAAGTCCTACGAGCAGTACTTC
TRBV27,TRBJ1-6,TRBD1,CASSPKGQGNNSPLHF,TGTGCCAGCAGTCCGAAGGGACAGGGGAATAATTCACCCCTCCACTTT
TRBV9,TRBJ1-4,.,CASSIGINEKLFF,TGTGCCAGCAGCATCGGGATTAATGAAAAACTGTTTTTT
TRBV19,TRBJ2-5,.,CASIPRAQETQYF,TGTGCCAGTATCCCCCGAGCCCAAGAGACCCAGTACTTC
TRBV5-8,TRBJ1-1,.,CASSLEATAFIMNTEAFF,TGTGCCAGCAGCTTGGAGGCGACAGCATTCATAATGAACACTGAAGCTTTCTTT
TRBV4-1,TRBJ2-7,TRBD2,CASSRVAGAYEQYF,TGCGCCAGCAGCCGCGTAGCGGGGGCCTACGAGCAGTACTTC
TRBV6-1,TRBJ1-5,.,CASSEAGAHGQPQHF,TGTGCCAGCAGTGAAGCGGGGGCTCACGGTCAGCCCCAGCATTTT
TRBV5-6,TRBJ1-5,TRBD1,CASSLRQGANQPQHF,TGTGCCAGCAGCTTGAGGCAGGGGGCAAATCAGCCCCAGCATTTT
TRBV5-8,TRBJ2-2,TRBD1,CASSPRQGRATGELFF,TGTGCCAGCAGCCCACGACAGGGTAGAGCCACCGGGGAGCTGTTTTTT
TRBV18,TRBJ1-1,.,CASSPNNRYLNTEAFF,TGTGCCAGCTCACCAAATAACAGATACCTGAACACTGAAGCTTTCTTT
TRBV29-1,TRBJ2-3,TRBD2,CSVVRTSGTDTQYF,TGCAGCGTAGTACGGACTAGCGGCACAGATACGCAGTATTTT
TRBV4-3,TRBJ1-2,.,CASSPDTLNYGYTF,TGCGCCAGCAGCCCGGACACACTAAACTATGGCTACACCTTC
TRBV9,TRBJ1-4,TRBD1,CASSVVRGQGNEKLFF,TGTGCCAGCAGCGTAGTGAGGGGACAGGGGAATGAAAAACTGTTTTTT
TRBV19,TRBJ2-7,TRBD1,CASSRQGFVDEQYF,TGTGCCAGTAGCCGACAGGGTTTTGTAGACGAGCAGTACTTC
TRBV15,TRBJ2-2,TRBD1,CATRWGQGEAGELFF,TGTGCCACCAGGTGGGGACAGGGGGAAGCCGGGGAGCTGTTTTTT
TRBV7-6,TRBJ1-5,TRBD1,CASSLDTGGLPQHF,TGTGCCAGCAGCTTAGATACAGGGGGCCTGCCCCAGCATTTT
TRBV5-6,TRBJ1-6,.,CASSLRGEPPLHF,TGTGCCAGCAGCTTGCGGGGGGAGCCACCCCTCCACTTT
TRBV7-9,TRBJ1-6,.,CASSLIQDNSPLHF,TGTGCCAGCAGCTTAATACAGGACAATTCACCCCTCCACTTT
TRBV7-2,TRBJ2-1,.,CASSTLASFSNEQFF,TGTGCCAGCAGCACTCTAGCGTCGTTCTCCAATGAGCAGTTCTTC
TRBV5-6,TRBJ2-3,.,CASSLGASSADTQYF,TGTGCCAGCAGCTTGGGGGCTAGTAGCGCAGATACGCAGTATTTT
TRBV6-6,TRBJ1-5,TRBD1,CASTLQGTNQPQHF,TGTGCCAGCACTCTACAGGGGACCAATCAGCCCCAGCATTTT
TRBV18,TRBJ2-7,.,CASSPGLLGYEQYF,TGTGCCAGCTCACCTGGACTGCTGGGGTACGAGCAGTACTTC
TRBV4-2,TRBJ2-7,TRBD2,CASSPRVSGGAYEQYF,TGTGCCAGCAGCCCCAGGGTTAGCGGGGGGGCCTACGAGCAGTACTTC
TRBV21-1,TRBJ1-6,.,CASSKGWRQGNNSPLHF,TGTGCCAGCAGCAAAGGCTGGAGACAGGGGAATAATTCACCCCTCCACTTT
TRBV6-5,TRBJ1-2,.,CASSYDRKNYGYTF,TGTGCCAGCAGTTACGACAGAAAAAACTATGGCTACACCTTC
TRBV28,TRBJ1-2,.,CASSHDSNYGYTF,TGTGCCAGCAGTCACGACAGTAACTATGGCTACACCTTC
TRBV18,TRBJ2-7,.,CASSPLSGQTYEQYF,TGTGCCAGCTCACCACTGAGTGGACAGACCTACGAGCAGTACTTC
TRBV5-1,TRBJ2-7,.,CASAPMTDLYEQYF,TGCGCCAGCGCACCTATGACAGACCTCTACGAGCAGTACTTC
TRBV18,TRBJ2-7,.,CASSPPLGMEGNEQYF,TGTGCCAGCTCACCACCGTTAGGGATGGAGGGAAACGAGCAGTACTTC
TRBV5-6,TRBJ2-1,TRBD2,CASSSKRGTPNEQFF,TGTGCCAGCAGCTCCAAGCGGGGGACCCCCAATGAGCAGTTCTTC
TRBV7-2,TRBJ2-3,TRBD1,CASSSGQGSTDTQYF,TGTGCCAGCAGCTCGGGACAGGGGAGCACAGATACGCAGTATTTT
TRBV10-3,TRBJ1-1,.,CAIFGGTGTEAFF,TGTGCCATCTTTGGAGGGACGGGCACTGAAGCTTTCTTT
TRBV4-3,TRBJ2-1,.,CASSQDLGGEQFF,TGCGCCAGCAGCCAAGATCTGGGGGGTGAGCAGTTCTTC
TRBV6-5,TRBJ1-2,TRBD1,CASSYLDRVDGYTF,TGTGCCAGCAGTTACTTAGACAGGGTGGATGGCTACACCTTC
TRBV5-1,TRBJ1-4,TRBD1,CASSLEGRGREKLFF,TGCGCCAGCAGCTTGGAGGGCAGGGGGCGTGAAAAACTGTTTTTT
TRBV29-1,TRBJ1-2,.,CSVERVGFSYGYTF,TGCAGCGTTGAGAGGGTGGGCTTTTCCTATGGCTACACCTTC
TRBV7-9,TRBJ2-6,TRBD1,CASSSTGGGANVLTF,TGTGCCAGCAGCTCTACAGGGGGAGGGGCCAACGTCCTGACTTTC
TRBV19,TRBJ2-7,.,CASSIVSGGYEQYF,TGTGCCAGTAGTATAGTATCAGGGGGGTACGAGCAGTACTTC
TRBV2,TRBJ1-5,TRBD1,CAREQGVSNQPQHF,TGTGCCAGAGAACAGGGGGTGAGCAATCAGCCCCAGCATTTT
TRBV19,TRBJ2-2,.,CASSTGLGHTGELFF,TGTGCCAGTAGTACAGGGTTGGGGCACACCGGGGAGCTGTTTTTT
TRBV11-2,TRBJ2-5,.,CASSLLREGHKETQYF,TGTGCCAGCAGCTTATTAAGGGAGGGACATAAAGAGACCCAGTACTTC
TRBV5-1,TRBJ2-3,.,CASSLSFQEDTQYF,TGCGCCAGCAGCTTATCCTTTCAGGAAGATACGCAGTATTTT
TRBV28,TRBJ2-2,.,CASSLVGRELFF,TGTGCCAGCAGTTTAGTGGGCCGGGAGCTGTTTTTT
TRBV5-6,TRBJ2-1,TRBD2,CASSLGLAGGDTEQFF,TGTGCCAGCAGCCTGGGACTAGCGGGGGGTGACACTGAGCAGTTCTTC
TRBV10-3,TRBJ1-5,.,CAISEGPQGQPQHF,TGTGCCATCAGTGAGGGGCCTCAGGGTCAGCCCCAGCATTTT